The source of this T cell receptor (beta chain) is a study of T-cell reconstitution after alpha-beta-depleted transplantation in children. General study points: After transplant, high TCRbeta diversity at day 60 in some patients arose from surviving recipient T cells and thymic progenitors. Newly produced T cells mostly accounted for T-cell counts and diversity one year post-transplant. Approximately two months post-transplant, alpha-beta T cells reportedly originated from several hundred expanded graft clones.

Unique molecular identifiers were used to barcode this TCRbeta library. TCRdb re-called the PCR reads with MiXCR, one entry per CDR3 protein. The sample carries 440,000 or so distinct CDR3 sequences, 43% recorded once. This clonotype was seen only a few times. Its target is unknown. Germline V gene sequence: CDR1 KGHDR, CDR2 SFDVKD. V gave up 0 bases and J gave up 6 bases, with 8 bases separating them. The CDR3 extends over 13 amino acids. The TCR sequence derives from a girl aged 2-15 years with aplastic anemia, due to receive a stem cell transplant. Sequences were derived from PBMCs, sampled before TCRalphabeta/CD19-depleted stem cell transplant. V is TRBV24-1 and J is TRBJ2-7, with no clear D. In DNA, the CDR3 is TGTGCCACCAGTGATTTGGGCAGCTCCGAGCAGTACTTC. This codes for CATSDLGSSEQYF.